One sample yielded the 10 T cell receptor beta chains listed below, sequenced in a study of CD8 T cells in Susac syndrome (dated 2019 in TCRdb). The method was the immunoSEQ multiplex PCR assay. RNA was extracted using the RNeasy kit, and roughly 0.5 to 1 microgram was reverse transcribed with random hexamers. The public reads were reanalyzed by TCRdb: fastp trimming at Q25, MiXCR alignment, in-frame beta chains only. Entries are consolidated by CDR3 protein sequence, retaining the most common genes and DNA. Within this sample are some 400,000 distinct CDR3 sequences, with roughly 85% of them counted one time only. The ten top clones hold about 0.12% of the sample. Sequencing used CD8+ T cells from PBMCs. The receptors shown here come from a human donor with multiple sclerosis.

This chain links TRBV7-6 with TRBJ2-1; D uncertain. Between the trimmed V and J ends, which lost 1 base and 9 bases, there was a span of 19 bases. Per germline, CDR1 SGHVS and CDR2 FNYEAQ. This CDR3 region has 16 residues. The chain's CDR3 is CASSLEVGLVSSEQFF. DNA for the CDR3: TGTGCCAGCAGCTTAGAAGTGGGCCTGGTGTCTAGTGAGCAGTTCTTC.

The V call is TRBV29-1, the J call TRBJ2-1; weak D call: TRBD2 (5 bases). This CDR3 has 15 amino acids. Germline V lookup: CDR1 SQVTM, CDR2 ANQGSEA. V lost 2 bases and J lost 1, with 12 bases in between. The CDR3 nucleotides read TGCAGCGTTGAATTGGAGGAGCGGTCCTACAATGAGCAGTTCTTC. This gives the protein CSVELEERSYNEQFF.

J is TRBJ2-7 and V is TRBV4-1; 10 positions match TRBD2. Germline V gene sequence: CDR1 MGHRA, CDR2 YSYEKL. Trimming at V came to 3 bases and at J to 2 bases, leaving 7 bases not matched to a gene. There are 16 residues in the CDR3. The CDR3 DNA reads TGCGCCAGCAGCCACCCAAGGACTAGCGGTACCTACGAGCAGTACTTC. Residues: CASSHPRTSGTYEQYF.

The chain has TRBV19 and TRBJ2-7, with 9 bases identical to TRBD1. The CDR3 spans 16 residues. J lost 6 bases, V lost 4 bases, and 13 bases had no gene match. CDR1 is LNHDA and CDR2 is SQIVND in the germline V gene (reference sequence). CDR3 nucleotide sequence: TGTGCCAGTAGTACGGTAATCCGGGACAGGGAGGCCGAGCAGTACTTC. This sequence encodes CASSTVIRDREAEQYF.

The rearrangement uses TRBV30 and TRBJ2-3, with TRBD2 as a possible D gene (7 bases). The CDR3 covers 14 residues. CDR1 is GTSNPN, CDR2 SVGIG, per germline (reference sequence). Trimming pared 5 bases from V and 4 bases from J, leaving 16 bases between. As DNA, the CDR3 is TGTGCCTGGGGGAGGGGGTTGACGGCAGATACGCAGTATTTT. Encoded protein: CAWGRGLTADTQYF.

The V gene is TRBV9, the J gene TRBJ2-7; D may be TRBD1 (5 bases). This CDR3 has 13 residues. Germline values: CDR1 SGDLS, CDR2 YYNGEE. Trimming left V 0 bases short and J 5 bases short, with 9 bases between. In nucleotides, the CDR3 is TGTGCCAGCAGCGTAGAAGGGGTAAACGAGCAGTACTTC. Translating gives CASSVEGVNEQYF.

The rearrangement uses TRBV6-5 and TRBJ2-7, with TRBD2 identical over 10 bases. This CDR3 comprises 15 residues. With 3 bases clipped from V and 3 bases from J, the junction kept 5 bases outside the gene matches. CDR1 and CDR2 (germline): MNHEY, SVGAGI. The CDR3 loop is CASSYGAGGRYEQYF. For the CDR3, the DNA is TGTGCCAGCAGTTATGGAGCGGGAGGGCGCTACGAGCAGTACTTC.

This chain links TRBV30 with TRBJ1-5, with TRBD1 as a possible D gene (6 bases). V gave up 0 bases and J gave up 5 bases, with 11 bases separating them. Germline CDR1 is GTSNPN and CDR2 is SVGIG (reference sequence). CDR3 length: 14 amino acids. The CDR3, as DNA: TGTGCCTGGAGTGTAGGGGGTATCGATCAGCCCCAGCATTTT. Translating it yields CAWSVGGIDQPQHF.

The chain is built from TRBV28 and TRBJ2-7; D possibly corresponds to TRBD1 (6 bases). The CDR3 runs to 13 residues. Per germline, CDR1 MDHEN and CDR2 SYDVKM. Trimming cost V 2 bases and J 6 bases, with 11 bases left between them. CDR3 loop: CASSLRGSFEQYF. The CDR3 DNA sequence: TGTGCCAGCAGTTTAAGGGGGAGTTTCGAGCAGTACTTC.

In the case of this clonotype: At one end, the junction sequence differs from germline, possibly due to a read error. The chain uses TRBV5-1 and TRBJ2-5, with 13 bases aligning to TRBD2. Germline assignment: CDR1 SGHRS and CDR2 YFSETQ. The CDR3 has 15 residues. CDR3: CASSLGLAGEETQYF. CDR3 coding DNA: TGTGCCAGCAGCTTAGGACTAGCGGGGGAAGAGACCCAGTACTTC.